The 18 T cell receptor beta chains below come from one sample, sequenced in a study of radiotherapy plus CTLA-4 blockade in lung cancer. TCRdb keeps only in-frame clones here, not all; method: immunoSEQ multiplex PCR. Of 40,000 or so clones in the sample, roughly 70% are singletons; the top ten hold approximately 9.9%. This sample comprised peripheral blood, obtained from a patient treated with radiotherapy plus ipilimumab. These receptors originate from a human donor with non-small cell lung cancer who had stable disease on radiotherapy plus ipilimumab.

For the CDR3, the DNA is TGTGCCTGGAGTGTACGACAAGACTACGAGCAGTACTTC. Translating it yields CAWSVRQDYEQYF. The J gene is TRBJ2-7, the V gene TRBV30, with D uncertain. V lost 0 bases and J 3 bases, leaving 9 bases between the germline ends. The CDR3 has 13 residues. In germline, CDR1 is GTSNPN, CDR2 SVGIG (reference sequence).

CDR3 bases: TGTGCCAGCAGCTTGGTGCAGGGGCGTGGGGCCAACGTCCTGACTTTC. Translation: CASSLVQGRGANVLTF. This chain uses TRBV5-6 with TRBJ2-6; possibly TRBD1 for D (6 bases). Germline values: CDR1 SGHDT, CDR2 YYEEEE. This CDR3 spans 16 amino acids. V was pared by 0 bases and J by 3 bases, with 10 bases between.

The chain couples TRBV6-1 to TRBJ2-7; no reliable D call. V was trimmed by 6 bases and J by 2 bases, leaving 8 bases between them. The germline V gene encodes CDR1 MNHNS and CDR2 SASEGT. The length of the CDR3 is 12 residues. Here the CDR3 DNA reads TGTGCCAGCAGCGCACAAACCTACGAGCAGTACTTC. This gives the protein CASSAQTYEQYF.

This clone appeared a single time. The chain links TRBV19 to TRBJ2-1; D not certain. The germline V gene encodes CDR1 LNHDA and CDR2 SQIVND (reference sequence). V was cut by 2 bases and J by 6 bases, with 14 bases left in between. CDR3 size: 15 residues. The CDR3 nucleotides read TGTGCCAGTAGTATAAGAGGCCCCTCATCCAATGAGCAGTTCTTC. This codes for CASSIRGPSSNEQFF.

The chain carries TRBV5-1 and TRBJ2-1; tentatively, D is TRBD1 (6 bases). The CDR3 covers 14 residues. Looked up from germline, CDR1 is SGHRS and CDR2 is YFSETQ. The V end was cut by 5 bases, the J end by 0 bases, with 9 bases between. CDR3 coding DNA: TGCGCCAGCAGAGAGGGGGACTCCTACAATGAGCAGTTCTTC. It yields the protein CASREGDSYNEQFF.

The chain combines TRBV6-5 with TRBJ1-2, with no clear D. V was clipped by 0 bases and J by 8 bases, with 7 bases between them. CDR1 MNHEY and CDR2 SVGAGI come from the germline V gene. The CDR3 is made up of 12 amino acids. The CDR3 DNA sequence: TGTGCCAGCAGTTACTCGGCCGGGGGCTACACCTTC. It specifies CASSYSAGGYTF.

CDR3: CASSLGAGTGYGYTF. CDR3 nucleotides: TGTGCCAGCAGCTTAGGGGCCGGGACAGGGTATGGCTACACCTTC. The rearrangement joins TRBV7-2 to TRBJ1-2; TRBD1 matches at 9 bases. Germline CDR1 is SGHTA and CDR2 is FQGNSA. This CDR3 region has 15 residues. Germline trimming cut 1 base from V and 5 bases from J; bases unmatched to any gene: 5.

This sequence joins TRBV2 and TRBJ1-5; D call uncertain. V lost 5 bases and J lost 2, with 10 bases in between. The CDR3 contains 14 residues. CDR1 is SNHLY, CDR2 FYNNEI, per germline. The CDR3 DNA is TGTGCCAGCAGTCGGGGTGCAGGCAATCAGCCCCAGCATTTT. This sequence encodes CASSRGAGNQPQHF.

The gene calls are TRBV7-6 and TRBJ2-1; 10 nucleotides align to TRBD1. The CDR3 is 18 amino acids. J lost 1 base, V lost 4 bases, and 10 bases had no gene match. Per germline, CDR1 SGHVS and CDR2 FNYEAQ. In DNA, the CDR3 is TGTGCCAGCAGCTCGGGACAGGGGATTACCCGATCCTACAATGAGCAGTTCTTC. Its protein is CASSSGQGITRSYNEQFF.

This chain joins TRBV19 and TRBJ1-5, with 9 bases identical to TRBD1. V shed 4 bases, J shed 0 bases, and the junction held 1 base outside the gene matches. The CDR3 has 15 residues. Germline CDR1 is LNHDA and CDR2 is SQIVND (reference sequence). This chain's CDR3 is CASSNRGLSNQPQHF. The CDR3 bases are TGTGCCAGTAGTAACAGGGGGCTTAGCAATCAGCCCCAGCATTTT.

The chain combines TRBV9 with TRBJ2-5, with D possibly TRBD2 on 6 matching bases. Germline values: CDR1 SGDLS, CDR2 YYNGEE. The V gene lost 4 bases and the J gene lost 1 base, with 14 bases spanning the gap. This CDR3 contains 15 residues. In DNA form, the CDR3 reads TGTGCCAGCAGCTCCCCTCGGGGAGGCCAAGAGACCCAGTACTTC. Translating it yields CASSSPRGGQETQYF.

This clone turned up a few times. This chain connects TRBV2 to TRBJ1-4; D gene uncertain. This CDR3 is built from 10 residues. The germline CDR1 and CDR2 sequences are SNHLY and FYNNEI. V dropped 8 bases and J dropped 8 bases, with 6 bases sitting between them. CDR3 DNA sequence: TGTGCCAGCCATCGGGAAAAACTGTTTTTT. Translation: CASHREKLFF.

This chain connects TRBV19 to TRBJ1-4; 8 positions agree with TRBD1. The CDR3 covers 14 residues. The trim removed 7 bases at V and 2 bases at J, leaving 3 bases unmatched. In germline, CDR1 is LNHDA, CDR2 SQIVND (reference sequence). CDR3 sequence reads: CASKQGDTNEKLFF. The CDR3 DNA follows: TGTGCCAGTAAACAGGGGGATACTAATGAAAAACTGTTTTTT.

The rearrangement links TRBV27 to TRBJ2-7, with D possibly matching TRBD2 (6 bases). Germline V lookup: CDR1 MNHEY, CDR2 SMNVEV (reference sequence). The V end lost 2 bases, the J end lost 1 base, and 12 bases lay between the germline ends. The CDR3 length is 15 residues. CDR3 nucleotide sequence: TGTGCCAGCAGTTTAAGGAGGGACCCTTCCTACGAGCAGTACTTC. Its translation is CASSLRRDPSYEQYF.

This clone was recorded a few times. The rearrangement joins TRBV6-6 to TRBJ1-2, with 10 bases lining up with TRBD1. From germline, CDR1 is MNHNY and CDR2 SVGAGI (reference sequence). This CDR3 has 16 amino acids. J lost 7 bases, V lost 4 bases, and 12 bases had no gene match. The CDR3 DNA sequence: TGTGCCAGCAGTTCTCTAAAAGACAGGGGGCCGGGTGGCTACACCTTC. This gives the protein CASSSLKDRGPGGYTF.

This chain uses TRBV18 with TRBJ1-1, with D perhaps matching TRBD1 (6 bases). CDR1 and CDR2 (germline): KGHSH, LQKENI. V lost 4 bases, J lost 1 base, and 13 bases lay in between. The CDR3 is 15 amino acids. CDR3 residues: CASSRPLQGNTEAFF. The DNA of the CDR3 is TGTGCCAGCTCACGACCTCTACAGGGGAACACTGAAGCTTTCTTT.

The CDR3 protein is CASSVINTGELFF. For the CDR3, the DNA is TGTGCCAGCAGTGTAATTAACACCGGGGAGCTGTTTTTT. This rearrangement joins TRBV2 to TRBJ2-2; D unclear. Trimming took 4 bases from V and 2 from J, leaving 5 bases between them. The CDR3 is made up of 13 amino acids. CDR1 and CDR2 (germline): SNHLY, FYNNEI.

J is TRBJ1-2 and V is TRBV21-1; no check of the table's D call, TRBD1, against the DNA was made. TRBV21-1 is a recognized pseudogene. CDR3 length: 12 residues. The CDR3 spells CASSGRGYGYTF. In nucleotides, the CDR3 is TGTGCCAGCTCTGGCAGGGGCTATGGCTACACCTTC.